A single sample gave rise to the 28 T cell receptor beta chains below, sequenced in a study of siplizumab effects on memory and regulatory T cells. The table came from immunoSEQ multiplex PCR; TCRdb's copy has only in-frame clones and leaves some out. The data hold more than 60,000 clones, with approximately 96% observed a single time. The source material was naive CD8+ T cells sorted from blood. The receptors originated from a human donor in good health.

The chain combines TRBV2 with TRBJ1-1, with a tentative D call TRBD1 (6 bases). The CDR3 has 16 residues. Trimming shortened V by 2 bases and J by 4 bases, and 17 bases separated the two germline ends. Looked up from germline, CDR1 is SNHLY and CDR2 is FYNNEI. DNA of the CDR3: TGTGCCAGCAGTGAATGGGGGGGCGCATCCCTCACTGAAGCTTTCTTT. It codes for CASSEWGGASLTEAFF.

The V and J genes are TRBV19 and TRBJ2-7; possible D gene TRBD2, 6 bases. Trimming removed 5 bases at V and 0 bases at J, with 14 bases between. The CDR3 extends over 15 amino acids. CDR1 is LNHDA, CDR2 SQIVND, per germline (reference sequence). Here the CDR3 reads CASSPGLGVSYEQYF. CDR3 coding DNA: TGTGCCAGTAGTCCGGGACTCGGGGTCTCCTACGAGCAGTACTTC.

The chain has TRBV11-2 and TRBJ2-7; TRBD1 matches 9 bases. After removal of 7 bases from V and 2 bases from J, the junction contained 9 bases not matched to a gene. Germline CDR1 reads SGHAT; CDR2 reads FQNNGV. CDR3 length equals 15 residues. The CDR3 here is CASISTGTGPYEQYF. The DNA of the CDR3 is TGTGCCAGCATCTCCACCGGGACAGGGCCCTACGAGCAGTACTTC.

This chain links TRBV7-7 with TRBJ2-5, with 11 bases lining up with TRBD2. Germline-derived CDR1 and CDR2 are SSHAT and FNYEAQ (reference sequence). V was pared by 2 bases and J by 1 base, with 0 bases of the junction left unmatched. The CDR3 sequence is 15 residues long. The CDR3 sequence is CASSLTSGGQETQYF. CDR3 nucleotide sequence: TGTGCCAGCAGCTTAACTAGCGGGGGCCAAGAGACCCAGTACTTC.

This chain uses TRBV2 with TRBJ2-3; TRBD1 is a possible D gene (5 bases). V was shortened by 2 bases and J by 6 bases, with 9 bases between the two germline ends. Germline lookup yields CDR1 SNHLY and CDR2 FYNNEI. The CDR3 loop spans 13 amino acids. The DNA for the CDR3 is TGTGCCAGCAGTGAATTCAGGGTTGATACGCAGTATTTT. This sequence encodes CASSEFRVDTQYF.

The chain links TRBV6-5 to TRBJ2-1, with TRBD1 matching 9 bases. Germline CDR1 MNHEY, CDR2 SVGAGI. The V gene end was trimmed by 6 bases and the J gene end by 3 bases; junction bases not matched to a gene: 3. This CDR3 spans 14 amino acids. CDR3 protein: CASSRQGVYNEQFF. DNA of the CDR3: TGTGCCAGCAGCCGACAGGGGGTCTACAATGAGCAGTTCTTC.

The V and J genes are TRBV28 and TRBJ2-7; D might be TRBD1 (5 bases). Trimming took off 8 bases at V and 5 bases at J, with 13 bases between the two ends. The germline gives CDR1 MDHEN, CDR2 SYDVKM. There are 12 residues in the CDR3. CDR3 in amino acids: CASWSGFDEQYF. CDR3 DNA: TGTGCCAGCTGGTCAGGGTTTGACGAGCAGTACTTC. The variable domain in full, with the rest retrieved from reference TRBV28 and TRBJ2-7, is DVKVTQSSRYLVKRTGEKVFLECVQDMDHENMFWYRQDPGLGLRLIYFSYDVKMKEKGDIPEGYSVSREKKERFSLILESASTNQTSMYLCASWSGFDEQYFGPGTRLTVT.

The chain joins TRBV7-9 to TRBJ1-6, with D perhaps TRBD1 (5 bases). V was trimmed by 5 bases and J by 7 bases, leaving 9 bases between them. Per germline, CDR1 SEHNR and CDR2 FQNEAQ (reference sequence). The CDR3 loop spans 13 amino acids. CDR3 loop: CASSGTGNSPLHF. CDR3 coding DNA: TGTGCCAGCAGCGGGACTGGAAATTCACCCCTCCACTTT.

The rearrangement uses TRBV7-8 and TRBJ2-7; D is ambiguous. Germline CDR1 SGHVS, CDR2 FQNEAQ. The CDR3 has 14 residues. V lost 1 base and J lost 3, with 10 bases in between. CDR3 sequence reads: CASSLDNSNYEQYF. The CDR3 nucleotides read TGTGCCAGCAGCTTAGATAACAGCAACTACGAGCAGTACTTC.

The chain employs TRBV19 and TRBJ2-3; a possible D gene is TRBD2 (5 bases). Germline V lookup: CDR1 LNHDA, CDR2 SQIVND (reference sequence). The CDR3 extends over 14 amino acids. Trimming pared 6 bases from V and 4 bases from J, leaving 14 bases between. This chain's CDR3 is CASSEGGFADTQYF. The CDR3, as DNA: TGTGCCAGTAGCGAGGGTGGATTCGCAGATACGCAGTATTTT. Supplemented by reference TRBV19 and TRBJ2-3, the full variable domain reads DGGITQSPKYLFRKEGQNVTLSCEQNLNHDAMYWYRQDPGQGLRLIYYSQIVNDFQKGDIAEGYSVSREKKESFPLTVTSAQKNPTAFYLCASSEGGFADTQYFGPGTRLTVL.

The V gene is TRBV6-1, the J gene TRBJ2-1; D uncertain. The germline CDR1 and CDR2 sequences are MNHNS and SASEGT. The CDR3 loop spans 14 amino acids. The V and J ends lost 6 bases and 8 bases respectively, with 17 bases between them. The CDR3 sequence: CASSLLVWGDEQFF. The DNA of the CDR3 is TGTGCCAGCAGCCTATTAGTTTGGGGTGATGAGCAGTTCTTC.

This chain links TRBV19 with TRBJ1-4, with D perhaps matching TRBD1 (6 bases). Germline V gene lookup returns CDR1 LNHDA and CDR2 SQIVND (reference sequence). Trimming pared 4 bases from V and 8 bases from J, leaving 11 bases between. The CDR3 totals 13 residues. The CDR3 loop reads CASSNQGYEKLFF. The CDR3 nucleotides are TGTGCCAGTAGTAATCAGGGGTACGAAAAACTGTTTTTT.

This chain joins TRBV7-2 and TRBJ1-1; 7 bases map to TRBD1. Germline V gene sequence: CDR1 SGHTA, CDR2 FQGNSA. This CDR3 comprises 17 residues. V lost 7 bases, J lost 0 bases, and 14 bases stayed unmatched. The CDR3 protein is CASIDLEGAWVNTEAFF. CDR3 nucleotides: TGTGCCAGCATCGACTTGGAGGGGGCATGGGTGAACACTGAAGCTTTCTTT.

CDR3 sequence reads: CASSILAGVTLSYNEQFF. The CDR3 coding sequence is TGTGCCAGTAGTATCTTAGCGGGGGTCACCCTATCCTACAATGAGCAGTTCTTC. The chain carries TRBV19 and TRBJ2-1, with TRBD2 matching over 9 bases. The CDR3 is 18 residues long. Germline assignment: CDR1 LNHDA and CDR2 SQIVND (reference sequence). J gave up 1 base and V 3 bases, and 10 bases lay outside the gene matches. The variable domain in full, completed from reference TRBV19 and TRBJ2-1, reads DGGITQSPKYLFRKEGQNVTLSCEQNLNHDAMYWYRQDPGQGLRLIYYSQIVNDFQKGDIAEGYSVSREKKESFPLTVTSAQKNPTAFYLCASSILAGVTLSYNEQFFGPGTRLTVL.

The V gene is TRBV6-1, the J gene TRBJ2-1, with D hard to call. Germline assignment: CDR1 MNHNS and CDR2 SASEGT. The CDR3 is made up of 13 amino acids. V shed 2 bases and J shed 6 bases, with 8 bases lying between them. Written as DNA, the CDR3 is TGTGCCAGCAGTGAATGGCAGGCCAATGAGCAGTTCTTC. As protein: CASSEWQANEQFF.

The chain carries TRBV19 and TRBJ1-5; tentative D call: TRBD1 (5 bases). The CDR3 has 17 amino acids. Germline V gene lookup returns CDR1 LNHDA and CDR2 SQIVND (reference sequence). The V end was cut by 5 bases, the J end by 0 bases, with 17 bases between. Written as DNA, the CDR3 is TGTGCCAGTAGTCTAACGGGGGGGGATTATAGCAATCAGCCCCAGCATTTT. Translating gives CASSLTGGDYSNQPQHF.

The chain couples TRBV19 to TRBJ1-1; the D is unclear. The V gene's germline CDR1 is LNHDA and CDR2 SQIVND (reference sequence). The V gene lost 1 base and the J gene lost 7 bases, with 10 bases spanning the gap. CDR3 length: 13 amino acids. The DNA of the CDR3 is TGTGCCAGTAGTATAGGGGGAGCTTTTGAAGCTTTCTTT. Its translation: CASSIGGAFEAFF.

The genes are TRBV5-8 and TRBJ1-5; TRBD1 aligns across 8 bases. CDR1 and CDR2 from the germline V gene are SGHTS and YDEGEE. The CDR3 is made up of 15 amino acids. V lost 3 bases, J lost 6 bases, and 8 bases stayed unmatched. The CDR3 loop is CASSWGATGAQPQHF. The CDR3 DNA sequence: TGTGCCAGCAGCTGGGGGGCGACAGGGGCTCAGCCCCAGCATTTT.

V gene TRBV28 combines with J gene TRBJ2-7, with D perhaps TRBD1 (6 bases). Germline CDR1 reads MDHEN; CDR2 reads SYDVKM. The V gene lost 5 bases and the J gene lost 8 bases, with 10 bases spanning the gap. The CDR3 contains 11 residues. The CDR3 sequence is CASSEGQKQYF. DNA for the CDR3: TGTGCCAGCAGTGAAGGACAGAAGCAGTACTTC.

The chain carries TRBV13 and TRBJ2-5, with 7 bases aligning to TRBD2. This CDR3 has 15 residues. Germline V gives CDR1 PRHDT, CDR2 FYEKMQ (reference sequence). The V segment lost 4 bases and the J segment 5 bases; nucleotides outside the gene matches: 10. The CDR3 spells CASSSLTGGEETQYF. The CDR3 DNA reads as TGTGCCAGCAGCTCCCTGACTGGGGGGGAGGAGACCCAGTACTTC.

This chain joins TRBV4-1 and TRBJ2-3; either TRBD1 or TRBD2 may fit D (5 bases each). Germline values: CDR1 MGHRA, CDR2 YSYEKL. Trimming pared 4 bases from V and 3 bases from J, leaving 11 bases between. The CDR3 totals 14 residues. CDR3 sequence (DNA): TGCGCCAGCAGCCCGGGACCCGGTACAGATACGCAGTATTTT. This sequence encodes CASSPGPGTDTQYF.

This CDR3 reads CASSEYGDTNYGYTF. The CDR3 DNA reads as TGTGCCAGCAGTGAATATGGGGACACAAACTATGGCTACACCTTC. The V gene is TRBV25-1, the J gene TRBJ1-2, with TRBD1 as a possible D gene (6 bases). The CDR3 runs to 15 residues. Germline CDR1 MGHDK, CDR2 SYGVNS. Trimming cost V 0 bases and J 2 bases, with 10 bases left between them.

The J gene is TRBJ1-2, the V gene TRBV27; 7 bases line up with TRBD1. V was clipped by 5 bases and J by 4 bases; unmatched bases: 10. Germline CDR1 MNHEY, CDR2 SMNVEV (reference sequence). This CDR3 spans 15 amino acids. The CDR3 DNA reads as TGTGCCAGCAGTCTCAGGGGGGGGGCCCTCTATGGCTACACCTTC. Translation: CASSLRGGALYGYTF.

The J gene is TRBJ1-1, the V gene TRBV7-6, with 7 positions matching TRBD1. CDR3 length equals 15 residues. V lost 0 bases to trimming and J lost 3 bases; unmatched junction nucleotides: 4. The germline V gene has CDR1 SGHVS and CDR2 FNYEAQ. In DNA, the CDR3 is TGTGCCAGCAGCTTAGCACAGGGGTCTGACACTGAAGCTTTCTTT. Protein sequence: CASSLAQGSDTEAFF.

This clone was observed a single time. Written as DNA, the CDR3 is TGTGCCAGCAGTCCCTTAGCGGGGGGGCCGGGCGAGCAGTACTTC. Translation gives CASSPLAGGPGEQYF. The chain is built from TRBV27 and TRBJ2-7, with 11 bases identical to TRBD2. Germline values: CDR1 MNHEY, CDR2 SMNVEV (reference sequence). J lost 6 bases, V lost 5 bases, and 9 bases had no gene match. This CDR3 spans 15 amino acids.

CDR3 residues: CASSSSTTWEPQHF. In DNA form, the CDR3 reads TGTGCCAGCAGTTCCTCAACGACCTGGGAGCCCCAGCATTTT. V and J are TRBV28 and TRBJ1-5; D is undetermined. Per the germline V gene, CDR1 is MDHEN and CDR2 is SYDVKM. There are 14 residues in the CDR3. The ends were cut back, 4 bases at V and 8 bases at J, with 15 bases in the middle. Looking up the rest from reference TRBV28 and TRBJ1-5 gives the full variable domain: DVKVTQSSRYLVKRTGEKVFLECVQDMDHENMFWYRQDPGLGLRLIYFSYDVKMKEKGDIPEGYSVSREKKERFSLILESASTNQTSMYLCASSSSTTWEPQHFGDGTRLSIL.

The chain carries TRBV4-1 and TRBJ2-7; 9 nucleotides agree with TRBD1. Germline V gene data show CDR1 as MGHRA and CDR2 as YSYEKL. This CDR3 contains 15 residues. Trimming cost V 3 bases and J 2 bases; bases outside gene matches: 5. The CDR3 coding sequence is TGCGCCAGCAGCCACGCCGGGACAGGGACCTACGAGCAGTACTTC. Translating it yields CASSHAGTGTYEQYF.

CDR3: CASSEGSGSGSYEQYF. The CDR3 nucleotides are TGTGCCAGCAGTGAAGGGTCAGGGAGCGGTTCCTACGAGCAGTACTTC. The chain carries TRBV2 and TRBJ2-7, with D possibly called TRBD1 or TRBD2 (5 bases each). The CDR3 is 16 amino acids. V shed 1 base and J shed 1 base, with 14 bases lying between them. Germline V gene sequence: CDR1 SNHLY, CDR2 FYNNEI. The full variable domain, in which reference TRBV2 and TRBJ2-7 provide the parts outside the CDR3, is EPEVTQTPSHQVTQMGQEVILRCVPISNHLYFYWYRQILGQKVEFLVSFYNNEISEKSEIFDDQFSVERPDGSNFTLKIRSTKLEDSAMYFCASSEGSGSGSYEQYFGPGTRLTVT.